Listed below are T cell receptor beta chains from one sample, sequenced in a study of blood T cells in healthy people across ages. From the 5' RACE reads, TCRdb called clonotypes with MiXCR, one entry per CDR3 protein. The data show 700,000 or so distinct CDR3 sequences, less than 45% seen once. Sequenced material: blood. The receptors come from an elderly man in good health. Each CDR3 is given with its conserved first and last residue. Each record gives: CDR3 length, D gene, clone size, V gene, J gene, CDR3 DNA, CDR3 protein. The D gene is left open where the match is weak. Not every row has a clone size; where given, it reads once, few, many or a size class.

CDR3 length: 15
D gene: TRBD1
clone size: .
V gene: TRBV20-1
J gene: TRBJ1-4
CDR3 DNA: TGCAGTGCTAGAGATCGACAGGGCCTTAATGAAAAACTGTTTTTT
CDR3 protein: CSARDRQGLNEKLFF

CDR3 length: 12
D gene: .
clone size: many
V gene: TRBV28
J gene: TRBJ2-1
CDR3 DNA: TGTGCCAGCAGCCGTATTAGCAATGAGCAGTTCTTC
CDR3 protein: CASSRISNEQFF

CDR3 length: 13
D gene: TRBD1
clone size: .
V gene: TRBV12-3/TRBV12-4
J gene: TRBJ1-1
CDR3 DNA: TGTGCCAGCGGACGACAGGGGAACACTGAAGCTTTCTTT
CDR3 protein: CASGRQGNTEAFF

CDR3 length: 14
D gene: .
clone size: few
V gene: TRBV2
J gene: TRBJ1-1
CDR3 DNA: TGTGCCAGCAGTGTCTACACAGCGAACACTGAAGCTTTCTTT
CDR3 protein: CASSVYTANTEAFF

CDR3 length: 14
D gene: .
clone size: .
V gene: TRBV5-1
J gene: TRBJ2-1
CDR3 DNA: TGCGCCAGTCAGCAGGATACCTCCTACAATGAGCAGTTCTTC
CDR3 protein: CASQQDTSYNEQFF

CDR3 length: 14
D gene: .
clone size: .
V gene: TRBV7-2
J gene: TRBJ2-5
CDR3 DNA: TGTGCCAGCAGCTTAGGTCGGGGGAAAGAGACCCAGTACTTC
CDR3 protein: CASSLGRGKETQYF

CDR3 length: 20
D gene: TRBD2
clone size: .
V gene: TRBV25-1
J gene: TRBJ2-1
CDR3 DNA: TGTGCCAGCAGTGGTTACCCGGGACGGACACCTAGCGGGAGGAGCAATGAGCAGTTCTTC
CDR3 protein: CASSGYPGRTPSGRSNEQFF

CDR3 length: 15
D gene: TRBD1
clone size: .
V gene: TRBV12-3/TRBV12-4
J gene: TRBJ2-2
CDR3 DNA: TGTGCCAGCAGTTCGGACAGGGGCCCCACCGGGGAGCTGTTTTTT
CDR3 protein: CASSSDRGPTGELFF

CDR3 length: 15
D gene: TRBD1
clone size: .
V gene: TRBV2
J gene: TRBJ2-7
CDR3 DNA: TGTGCCAGCAGTGGGGGCGGGACAGGGTCCCACGAGCAGTACTTC
CDR3 protein: CASSGGGTGSHEQYF

CDR3 length: 12
D gene: .
clone size: .
V gene: TRBV2
J gene: TRBJ2-7
CDR3 DNA: TGTGCCAGCACCCGGACCAATCGGGAGCAGTACTTC
CDR3 protein: CASTRTNREQYF

CDR3 length: 17
D gene: TRBD1
clone size: few
V gene: TRBV15
J gene: TRBJ2-6
CDR3 DNA: TGTGCCACCAGCCTGGGACAGGGAACACCCGGGGCCAACGTCCTGACTTTC
CDR3 protein: CATSLGQGTPGANVLTF

CDR3 length: 19
D gene: .
clone size: few
V gene: TRBV20-1
J gene: TRBJ2-2
CDR3 DNA: TGCAGTGCTAGAGTCCCCCCGGGGAGGGGGGGACTCATGATCGGGGAGCTGTTTTTT
CDR3 protein: CSARVPPGRGGLMIGELFF

CDR3 length: 19
D gene: TRBD2
clone size: .
V gene: TRBV9
J gene: TRBJ2-3
CDR3 DNA: TGTGCCAGCAGCGTACTCCCCGCGGGTCTAGCGGGAGGCGCAGATACGCAGTATTTT
CDR3 protein: CASSVLPAGLAGGADTQYF

CDR3 length: 13
D gene: .
clone size: .
V gene: TRBV28
J gene: TRBJ2-1
CDR3 DNA: TGTGCCAGCAGGAGGAATGCCTACAATGAGCAGTTCTTC
CDR3 protein: CASRRNAYNEQFF

CDR3 length: 18
D gene: TRBD2
clone size: .
V gene: TRBV9
J gene: TRBJ2-1
CDR3 DNA: TGTGCCAGCAGCGTAGCGTTGACTAGCGGGGGTAACCAGGGAGAGCAGTTCTTC
CDR3 protein: CASSVALTSGGNQGEQFF

CDR3 length: 14
D gene: .
clone size: .
V gene: TRBV25-1
J gene: TRBJ1-2
CDR3 DNA: TGTGCCAGCACCCCTGATGGGGGTAACTATGGCTACACCTTC
CDR3 protein: CASTPDGGNYGYTF

CDR3 length: 16
D gene: TRBD1
clone size: .
V gene: TRBV7-2
J gene: TRBJ1-2
CDR3 DNA: TGTGCCAGCAGCTTAGAGGCCCGGACAGGGACTTATGGCTACACCTTC
CDR3 protein: CASSLEARTGTYGYTF

CDR3 length: 14
D gene: TRBD1
clone size: few
V gene: TRBV28
J gene: TRBJ2-3
CDR3 DNA: TGTGCCAGCAGTTGGGGCAGGGGGCTGGATACGCAGTATTTT
CDR3 protein: CASSWGRGLDTQYF

CDR3 length: 13
D gene: TRBD2
clone size: few
V gene: TRBV5-1
J gene: TRBJ2-7
CDR3 DNA: TGCGCCAGCAGCTTGGTGGCTAGCGGCTTCCAGTACTTC
CDR3 protein: CASSLVASGFQYF

CDR3 length: 15
D gene: TRBD2
clone size: few
V gene: TRBV6-2/TRBV6-3
J gene: TRBJ2-5
CDR3 DNA: TGTGCCAGCAGTTACGGCGGGGGGGCATTAGAGACCCAGTACTTC
CDR3 protein: CASSYGGGALETQYF

CDR3 length: 15
D gene: TRBD2
clone size: .
V gene: TRBV20-1
J gene: TRBJ2-3
CDR3 DNA: TGCAGTGCTCTACAGACTAGCGGGAGTCGACATACGCAGTATTTT
CDR3 protein: CSALQTSGSRHTQYF

CDR3 length: 13
D gene: .
clone size: few
V gene: TRBV20-1
J gene: TRBJ2-3
CDR3 DNA: TGCAGCCGCAGAGGGAGTGGGGTCGGTACGCAGTATTTT
CDR3 protein: CSRRGSGVGTQYF

CDR3 length: 15
D gene: TRBD1
clone size: few
V gene: TRBV7-3
J gene: TRBJ2-4
CDR3 DNA: TGTGCCAGCAGCTTATCGGTACTGCCGACAGGGGAGCAGTACTTC
CDR3 protein: CASSLSVLPTGEQYF

CDR3 length: 14
D gene: .
clone size: many
V gene: TRBV6-2/TRBV6-3
J gene: TRBJ2-5
CDR3 DNA: TGTGCCAGCAGTTACTGGGCCTTACAAGAGACCCAGTACTTC
CDR3 protein: CASSYWALQETQYF

CDR3 length: 15
D gene: TRBD1
clone size: .
V gene: TRBV5-1
J gene: TRBJ2-1
CDR3 DNA: TGCGCCAGCAGCCGAAGCAGGGGGACCTACAATGAGCAGTTCTTC
CDR3 protein: CASSRSRGTYNEQFF

CDR3 length: 15
D gene: .
clone size: .
V gene: TRBV2
J gene: TRBJ2-1
CDR3 DNA: TGTGCCAGCAGTGAAATGGGGGAACCCAACAATGAGCAGTTCTTC
CDR3 protein: CASSEMGEPNNEQFF

CDR3 length: 13
D gene: TRBD1
clone size: once
V gene: TRBV7-6
J gene: TRBJ2-3
CDR3 DNA: TGTGCCACCCGACAGGGCCCCACAGATACGCAGTATTTT
CDR3 protein: CATRQGPTDTQYF

CDR3 length: 16
D gene: .
clone size: .
V gene: TRBV11-2
J gene: TRBJ2-3
CDR3 DNA: TGTGCCAGCAGCTTAGACCCGGGGGTTGGCACAGATACGCAGTATTTT
CDR3 protein: CASSLDPGVGTDTQYF

CDR3 length: 12
D gene: .
clone size: .
V gene: TRBV7-9
J gene: TRBJ2-3
CDR3 DNA: TGTGCCAGCAGCGCCGACAAGGTCACGCAGTATTTT
CDR3 protein: CASSADKVTQYF

CDR3 length: 12
D gene: .
clone size: once
V gene: TRBV18
J gene: TRBJ2-3
CDR3 DNA: TGTGCCAGCTTCCTTAGCACAGATACGCAGTATTTT
CDR3 protein: CASFLSTDTQYF

CDR3 length: 15
D gene: .
clone size: .
V gene: TRBV7-9
J gene: TRBJ2-5
CDR3 DNA: TGTGCCAGCACCACAGGACAGCATGACCAAGAGACCCAGTACTTC
CDR3 protein: CASTTGQHDQETQYF

CDR3 length: 16
D gene: .
clone size: .
V gene: TRBV4-2
J gene: TRBJ1-2
CDR3 DNA: TGTGCCAGCAGCCAAGGGTCCCGGGACCGAGACTATGGCTACACCTTC
CDR3 protein: CASSQGSRDRDYGYTF

CDR3 length: 12
D gene: .
clone size: few
V gene: TRBV12-3/TRBV12-4
J gene: TRBJ2-7
CDR3 DNA: TGTGCCAGCAGTAATGGGGATTACGAGCAGTACTTC
CDR3 protein: CASSNGDYEQYF

CDR3 length: 15
D gene: TRBD1
clone size: .
V gene: TRBV20-1
J gene: TRBJ1-5
CDR3 DNA: TGCAGTGCTAGTACTAGGGACAGGGCAGGCCAGCCCCAGCATTTT
CDR3 protein: CSASTRDRAGQPQHF

CDR3 length: 14
D gene: TRBD2
clone size: many
V gene: TRBV20-1
J gene: TRBJ2-7
CDR3 DNA: TGCAGTGCTCCCACTAGCGGGAGCTTCTACGAGCAGTACTTC
CDR3 protein: CSAPTSGSFYEQYF

CDR3 length: 16
D gene: .
clone size: .
V gene: TRBV6-1
J gene: TRBJ1-5
CDR3 DNA: TGTGCCAGCAGTCCAAGGGGGGGCTGGAGCAATCAGCCCCAGCATTTT
CDR3 protein: CASSPRGGWSNQPQHF

CDR3 length: 15
D gene: .
clone size: .
V gene: TRBV5-1
J gene: TRBJ1-1
CDR3 DNA: TGCGCCAGCAGCTTGGCCCGGTGGGGGGACACTGAAGCTTTCTTT
CDR3 protein: CASSLARWGDTEAFF

CDR3 length: 15
D gene: TRBD1
clone size: few
V gene: TRBV24-1
J gene: TRBJ2-1
CDR3 DNA: TGTGCCACCAGCCGTCCGGGACAGATAAACAATGAGCAGTTCTTC
CDR3 protein: CATSRPGQINNEQFF

CDR3 length: 14
D gene: .
clone size: .
V gene: TRBV9
J gene: TRBJ2-1
CDR3 DNA: TGTGCCAGCAGCGTAGAGTTTTCGGGCGCTGAGCAGTTCTTC
CDR3 protein: CASSVEFSGAEQFF

CDR3 length: 16
D gene: TRBD2
clone size: .
V gene: TRBV4-1
J gene: TRBJ2-7
CDR3 DNA: TGCGCCAGCAGCCAAGATCGGACTAGCGGGGGCTACGAGCAGTACTTC
CDR3 protein: CASSQDRTSGGYEQYF

CDR3 length: 15
D gene: .
clone size: few
V gene: TRBV6-2/TRBV6-3
J gene: TRBJ2-5
CDR3 DNA: TGTGCCAGCAATGGGTGGTCTTTTGACCAAGAGACCCAGTACTTC
CDR3 protein: CASNGWSFDQETQYF

CDR3 length: 12
D gene: .
clone size: .
V gene: TRBV6-7
J gene: TRBJ2-7
CDR3 DNA: TGTGCCAGCAGTCCAGGGACTGCCGAGCAGTACTTC
CDR3 protein: CASSPGTAEQYF

CDR3 length: 12
D gene: .
clone size: .
V gene: TRBV28
J gene: TRBJ2-4
CDR3 DNA: TGTGCCAGCAGTCCCCAGAGAGAGATCCAGTACTTC
CDR3 protein: CASSPQREIQYF

CDR3 length: 13
D gene: .
clone size: many
V gene: TRBV27
J gene: TRBJ2-3
CDR3 DNA: TGTGCCAGCACCAGAGGGGGAACAGATACGCAGTATTTT
CDR3 protein: CASTRGGTDTQYF

CDR3 length: 14
D gene: TRBD1
clone size: .
V gene: TRBV29-1
J gene: TRBJ1-2
CDR3 DNA: TGCAGCGTTGAAGGACAGGGCAGGATAGGGGGCTACACCTTC
CDR3 protein: CSVEGQGRIGGYTF

CDR3 length: 17
D gene: .
clone size: .
V gene: TRBV18
J gene: TRBJ2-2
CDR3 DNA: TGTGCCAGCTCGCCACGCGGGACTCGAGGTGGGACCGGGGAGCTGTTTTTT
CDR3 protein: CASSPRGTRGGTGELFF

CDR3 length: 16
D gene: TRBD2
clone size: .
V gene: TRBV20-1
J gene: TRBJ2-3
CDR3 DNA: TGCAGTGCTTCCATCGGGACTAGCGGGAACACAGATACGCAGTATTTT
CDR3 protein: CSASIGTSGNTDTQYF

CDR3 length: 19
D gene: TRBD2
clone size: .
V gene: TRBV7-9
J gene: TRBJ2-5
CDR3 DNA: TGTGCCAGCAGCTTAGATCACCCTGGACTAGCGGGGCTCCAAGAGACCCAGTACTTC
CDR3 protein: CASSLDHPGLAGLQETQYF

CDR3 length: 13
D gene: .
clone size: many
V gene: TRBV10-3
J gene: TRBJ2-3
CDR3 DNA: TGTGCCATTTATACAGGGAAAACAGATACGCAGTATTTT
CDR3 protein: CAIYTGKTDTQYF

CDR3 length: 15
D gene: TRBD2
clone size: many
V gene: TRBV20-1
J gene: TRBJ2-7
CDR3 DNA: TGCAGTGCTAGACGGTCGGGGGGATCTAGGTACGAGCAGTACTTC
CDR3 protein: CSARRSGGSRYEQYF

CDR3 length: 15
D gene: .
clone size: .
V gene: TRBV7-2
J gene: TRBJ2-7
CDR3 DNA: TGTGCCAGCTCCCCGAACCGGGACCGCTCTGTAGAGCAGTACTTC
CDR3 protein: CASSPNRDRSVEQYF

CDR3 length: 16
D gene: TRBD1
clone size: .
V gene: TRBV7-9
J gene: TRBJ1-1
CDR3 DNA: TGTGCCAGCAGCTTAGCGGGACCGACAGGGGACACTGAAGCTTTCTTT
CDR3 protein: CASSLAGPTGDTEAFF

CDR3 length: 16
D gene: .
clone size: .
V gene: TRBV9
J gene: TRBJ2-1
CDR3 DNA: TGTGCCAGCAGCGTAGATGGGGGTAGCTCCTACAATGAGCAGTTCTTC
CDR3 protein: CASSVDGGSSYNEQFF